These T cell receptor beta chains were read from a single sample in a study of blood T cell repertoires in COVID-19. Clones were read by immunoSEQ multiplex PCR, and TCRdb kept only the in-frame ones, dropping some. The table lists around 50,000 clones, about three quarters of them singletons. Material: peripheral blood. The receptors were gathered from a human donor with active or convalescent COVID-19. The donor label of this sample is uncertain. Both conserved end residues are part of each CDR3. Each record gives: D gene, J gene, V gene, clone size, CDR3 DNA, CDR3 protein. The D gene is left open where the match is weak. The listing skips clone size in some rows; elsewhere it reads once, few, many or a size class.

NA,TRBJ1-1,TRBV9,NA,TGTGCCAGCAGCTTCTCAGGATTTATGAACACTGAAGCTTTCTTT,CASSFSGFMNTEAFF
TRBD2,TRBJ2-7,TRBV29-1,NA,TGCAGCGTTGGGGCGGGGGGCACCTACGAGCAGTACTTC,CSVGAGGTYEQYF
TRBD2,TRBJ2-5,TRBV5-1,NA,TGCGCCAGCAGCTTCCGACTAGCGGGAGCCAGCGGGGAGACCCAGTACTTC,CASSFRLAGASGETQYF
NA,TRBJ2-7,TRBV3-1/TRBV3-2,once,TGTGCCAGCAGCCAAACGGACTACCCAACCTACGAGCAGTACTTC,CASSQTDYPTYEQYF
NA,TRBJ2-1,TRBV5-5,NA,TGTGCCAGCAGCTTGCGGGAAAGCGCCGACAATGAGCAGTTCTTC,CASSLRESADNEQFF
TRBD1,TRBJ1-3,TRBV3-1/TRBV3-2,NA,TGTGCCAGCAGCCACCCGGACAGGGGGAAAGGAAACACCATATATTTT,CASSHPDRGKGNTIYF
NA,TRBJ1-1,TRBV7-6,few,TGTGCCAGCAGCGGGCGAGGTGGGGAGGGGTACACTGAAGCTTTCTTT,CASSGRGGEGYTEAFF
TRBD2,TRBJ2-5,TRBV5-1,NA,TGCGCCAGCAGCTCTAGCCGCGGGACTAGACAAGAGACCCAGTACTTC,CASSSSRGTRQETQYF
NA,TRBJ1-1,TRBV11-3,NA,TGTGCCAGCAGCTTCCGGGGGGCGAACACTGAAGCTTTCTTT,CASSFRGANTEAFF
NA,TRBJ2-7,TRBV18,NA,TGTGCCAGCTCAGGCGGCGTTGGCTACGAGCAGTACTTC,CASSGGVGYEQYF
NA,TRBJ2-1,TRBV19,NA,TGTGCCAGTACCAGCGGACTTAGCTCCTACAATGAGCAGTTCTTC,CASTSGLSSYNEQFF
TRBD1,TRBJ1-2,TRBV10-2,NA,TGCGCCAGCACCCCCCAGACAGGGGGTTATGGCTACACCTTC,CASTPQTGGYGYTF
TRBD1,TRBJ1-2,TRBV30,NA,TGTGCCTGGAGCGACCAGGGGGCGCAAGGCTACACCTTC,CAWSDQGAQGYTF
NA,TRBJ1-4,TRBV24-1,NA,TGTGCCACCAGTGATCGAGCGGGGGAGAATGGCGAAAAACTGTTTTTT,CATSDRAGENGEKLFF